This is a list of T cell receptor beta chains from one sample in a study of cytomegalovirus exposure and HLA in healthy donors. Assay: immunoSEQ multiplex PCR; the TCRdb copy retains only in-frame clones and omits some. The sample has about 71,000 clones; roughly 93% are singletons. Sequenced material: PBMCs. These receptors were taken from a young woman in good health and CMV-seronegative. The CDR3 runs from the conserved cysteine through the conserved F or W. A D gene is named only where the DNA matches it firmly. The size of a clone is reported for some rows only, either as once, few or many, or as a class for expanded clones.

v_gene	j_gene	d_gene	len	abundance	CDR3nt	CDR3aa
TRBV7-9	TRBJ1-2	TRBD1	14	-	TGTGCCAGCAGATCCGGGACAGGGCCCTATGGCTACACCTTC	CASRSGTGPYGYTF
TRBV7-2	TRBJ2-7	-	13	-	TGTGCCAGCACCCCCTCCGGGGGATACGAGCAGTACTTC	CASTPSGGYEQYF
TRBV10-2	TRBJ1-1	TRBD1	17	-	TGCGCCAGCACTGGGGACAGGGGTCTTGAAGGGGGCACTGAAGCTTTCTTT	CASTGDRGLEGGTEAFF
TRBV18	TRBJ1-3	TRBD1	16	-	TGTGCCAGCTCAAGGACAGGGGGTGACTCTGGAAACACCATATATTTT	CASSRTGGDSGNTIYF
TRBV27	TRBJ1-4	TRBD1	14	-	TGTGCCAGCAGTGAAACAGGGGGGAGGGAAAAACTGTTTTTT	CASSETGGREKLFF
TRBV9	TRBJ1-4	-	15	-	TGTGCCAGCAGTCCCATTGGGGCTTTCCAGGAAAAACTGTTTTTT	CASSPIGAFQEKLFF
TRBV6-6	TRBJ2-1	TRBD2	14	-	TGTGCCAGCAGTTCCCCGGGGAGGGGAAATGAGCAGTTCTTC	CASSSPGRGNEQFF
TRBV7-8	TRBJ2-3	TRBD2	14	-	TGTGCCAGCAGCTCATCGGGAGGGGGAGATACGCAGTATTTT	CASSSSGGGDTQYF
TRBV4-2	TRBJ2-1	-	20	once	TGTGCCAGCAGCGGACGGCCGGGACTTCGCCAGAAGAGCTCCTACAATGAGCAGTTCTTC	CASSGRPGLRQKSSYNEQFF
TRBV27	TRBJ2-5	TRBD2	12	-	TGTGCCAGGGGCGGGGGTCAAGGGACCCAGTACTTC	CARGGGQGTQYF
TRBV13	TRBJ1-5	-	15	-	TGTGCCAGCAGCTTTCTGCGGTTTAGCAATCAGCCCCAGCATTTT	CASSFLRFSNQPQHF
TRBV19	TRBJ1-4	-	15	-	TGTGCCAGTAGTCGCATTGACAACTCCAATGAAAAACTGTTTTTT	CASSRIDNSNEKLFF
TRBV2	TRBJ1-3	-	14	-	TGTGCCAGCAGTGTCGTCAGAGGCCCAGACACCATATATTTT	CASSVVRGPDTIYF
TRBV28	TRBJ1-1	-	15	-	TGTGCCAGCAGTTTAAGGGGACATGGGGACACTGAAGCTTTCTTT	CASSLRGHGDTEAFF
TRBV6-1	TRBJ1-5	-	16	-	TGTGCCAGCAGTGAAGCGCCGGGGGACAGCAATCAGCCCCAGCATTTT	CASSEAPGDSNQPQHF
TRBV10-2	TRBJ2-1	TRBD2	13	-	TGCGCCAGCGGGAGACTAGCGGGGGGTGAGCAGTTCTTC	CASGRLAGGEQFF
TRBV6-4	TRBJ2-1	TRBD2	15	-	TGTGCCAGCAGTGACAGTCTAGCGGGTAACAATGAGCAGTTCTTC	CASSDSLAGNNEQFF
TRBV29-1	TRBJ2-1	-	14	-	TGCAGCGTCATCGACTATACTCAGGACAATGAGCAGTTCTTC	CSVIDYTQDNEQFF
TRBV2	TRBJ1-1	-	12	once	TGTGCCAGCGGGGCGATGAACACTGAAGCTTTCTTT	CASGAMNTEAFF
TRBV12-1	TRBJ2-3	-	14	-	TGTGCCAGCAGCCGACAGGGGACCACAGATACGCAGTATTTT	CASSRQGTTDTQYF
TRBV2	TRBJ2-7	-	15	-	TGTGCCACGAGGGAAGGGGTAGCGGTCTCCTACGAGCAGTACTTC	CATREGVAVSYEQYF
TRBV27	TRBJ2-7	-	15	-	TGTGCCAGCAGTTGGGGCGAGTCCTTCCCTTACGAGCAGTACTTC	CASSWGESFPYEQYF
TRBV6-1	TRBJ1-2	-	14	-	TGTGCCAGCACTGCGGGGCCGACTAACTATGGCTACACCTTC	CASTAGPTNYGYTF
TRBV14	TRBJ1-1	-	14	-	TGTGCCAGCAGCCAAGAGACTGGGAACACTGAAGCTTTCTTT	CASSQETGNTEAFF
TRBV2	TRBJ1-2	-	11	-	TGTGCCAGCACAGTTAACTATGGCTACACCTTC	CASTVNYGYTF
TRBV2	TRBJ2-7	TRBD1	13	-	TGTGCCGGGGGACAGGCCAGTTTTTACGAGCAGTACTTC	CAGGQASFYEQYF
TRBV9	TRBJ1-5	-	15	-	TGTGCCAGCAGCGTAGGGGGGGGCCTCAATCAGCCCCAGCATTTT	CASSVGGGLNQPQHF
TRBV27	TRBJ2-3	-	13	-	TGTGCCAGCAGTTTGAGGAGTTTGGATACGCAGTATTTT	CASSLRSLDTQYF
TRBV9	TRBJ1-2	-	12	-	TGTGCCAGCAGCCCAGAAGGGGATGGCTACACCTTC	CASSPEGDGYTF
TRBV9	TRBJ2-5	TRBD1	17	-	TGTGCCAGCAGCGTAGGAGACAGGGGTGTAATCGGGGAGACCCAGTACTTC	CASSVGDRGVIGETQYF
TRBV11-2	TRBJ2-7	-	14	-	TGTGCCAGCAGCCCCGACAGGCTAGCCTACGAGCAGTACTTC	CASSPDRLAYEQYF
TRBV6-5	TRBJ2-5	-	15	-	TGTGCCAGCAGTTACTCGGGGGGTGACCAAGAGACCCAGTACTTC	CASSYSGGDQETQYF
TRBV29-1	TRBJ2-7	TRBD1	11	once	TGCAGCGGCAGGACAGGGTACGAGCAGTACTTC	CSGRTGYEQYF
TRBV7-8	TRBJ2-7	TRBD2	14	once	TGTGCCAGCAGCCGGACTAGCGGGAGTTTGGAGCAGTACTTC	CASSRTSGSLEQYF
TRBV7-2	TRBJ2-7	TRBD2	14	few	TGTGCCAGCAGCTTACTAGCGGGAGACTACGAGCAGTACTTC	CASSLLAGDYEQYF
TRBV6-4	TRBJ2-7	TRBD2	14	-	TGTGCCAGCAGTGAGCGGGAGGGCCCCTACGAGCAGTACTTC	CASSEREGPYEQYF
TRBV2	TRBJ2-3	TRBD2	16	-	TGTGCCAGCAGAGCACTAGCGGGAGGGTCCACAGATACGCAGTATTTT	CASRALAGGSTDTQYF
TRBV6-5	TRBJ1-1	-	13	-	TGTGCCAGCAGTTACGAGGTGAACACTGAAGCTTTCTTT	CASSYEVNTEAFF
TRBV5-5	TRBJ2-7	-	15	-	TGTGCCAGCAGCCCGCCACAGGGATGGACCTACGAGCAGTACTTC	CASSPPQGWTYEQYF
TRBV29-1	TRBJ1-3	-	13	-	TGCAGCGTTGACCAGGGTACTGGAAACACCATATATTTT	CSVDQGTGNTIYF